A single sample is the source of the 28 T cell receptor beta chains below, sequenced in a study of blood T cell repertoires in COVID-19. Profiling relied on immunoSEQ multiplex PCR, and the TCRdb table lists in-frame clones only, not all of them. Seen here are about 220,000 clones, 86% observed once, and the top ten hold 2% to 2.5%. Sequenced input: peripheral blood. The receptor set was obtained from a man between 25 and 39 years old who had recovered from COVID-19.

V usage is TRBV24-1 and J usage is TRBJ2-1, with a tentative D call TRBD1 (7 bases). Germline V gene lookup returns CDR1 KGHDR and CDR2 SFDVKD. V was cut by 6 bases and J by 5 bases, with 19 bases left in between. The CDR3 spans 16 residues. CDR3 sequence (DNA): TGTGCCACCAGTACCAAGGAGGGACAGCGCCACAATGAGCAGTTCTTC. Translated: CATSTKEGQRHNEQFF.

In its sample, this clone was seen once. CDR3 amino acids: CASSLQGVGQPQHF. CDR3 sequence (DNA): TGTGCCAGCAGCCTTCAGGGGGTAGGTCAGCCCCAGCATTTT. This chain links TRBV5-4 with TRBJ1-5; 7 bases are a match to TRBD1. J gave up 6 bases and V 4 bases, and 7 bases lay outside the gene matches. Germline values: CDR1 SGHNT, CDR2 YYREEE (reference sequence). The CDR3 loop spans 14 amino acids.

The J gene is TRBJ1-3, the V gene TRBV7-9; D gene ambiguous. The CDR3 consists of 14 residues. CDR1 SEHNR and CDR2 FQNEAQ come from the germline V gene (reference sequence). Trimming stripped 2 bases from V and 4 bases from J, with 9 bases between. The CDR3 spells CASSLTRSGNTIYF. The CDR3 DNA follows: TGTGCCAGCAGCTTAACCCGGTCCGGAAACACCATATATTTT. The whole variable domain, filled in from reference TRBV7-9 and TRBJ1-3, reads DTGVSQNPRHKITKRGQNVTFRCDPISEHNRLYWYRQTLGQGPEFLTYFQNEAQLEKSRLLSDRFSAERPKGSFSTLEIQRTEQGDSAMYLCASSLTRSGNTIYFGEGSWLTVV.

The chain recombines TRBV29-1 with TRBJ1-2; the D gene is possibly TRBD1 (6 bases). Germline V lookup: CDR1 SQVTM, CDR2 ANQGSEA. The CDR3 is 13 amino acids. Trimming removed 3 bases from V and 7 bases from J, with 15 bases in between. In nucleotides, the CDR3 is TGCAGCGTTGAGATGGGGGCTGGTAGTGGCTACACCTTC. Protein product: CSVEMGAGSGYTF.

V is TRBV7-9 and J is TRBJ2-3; TRBD2 agrees at 9 bases. Germline values: CDR1 SEHNR, CDR2 FQNEAQ (reference sequence). This CDR3 comprises 16 residues. J gave up 2 bases and V 1 base, and 4 bases lay outside the gene matches. Written as DNA, the CDR3 is TGTGCCAGCAGCTTAGTTGGGACTAGCATCACAGATACGCAGTATTTT. Translation: CASSLVGTSITDTQYF.

The chain has TRBV18 and TRBJ1-2, with D unresolved. The CDR3 contains 9 residues. The germline V and J ends were trimmed by 5 bases and 8 bases, with 3 bases remaining between them. The germline V gene has CDR1 KGHSH and CDR2 LQKENI. CDR3 sequence: CASSEGYTF. The DNA of the CDR3 is TGTGCCAGCTCAGAGGGCTACACCTTC. Full variable domain (remainder filled in from reference TRBV18 and TRBJ1-2): NAGVMQNPRHLVRRRGQEARLRCSPMKGHSHVYWYRQLPEEGLKFMVYLQKENIIDESGMPKERFSAEFPKEGPSILRIQQVVRGDSAAYFCASSEGYTFGSGTRLTVV.

The J gene is TRBJ2-3, the V gene TRBV30; perhaps TRBD1 as D (5 bases). The CDR3 is 14 amino acids. Germline CDR1 and CDR2: GTSNPN and SVGIG (reference sequence). The V and J ends lost 5 bases and 1 base respectively, with 13 bases between them. CDR3 sequence reads: CAWGYPQGTDTQYF. For the CDR3, the DNA is TGTGCCTGGGGGTATCCACAGGGCACAGATACGCAGTATTTT.

The chain combines TRBV4-1 with TRBJ2-1; D is undetermined. From germline, CDR1 is MGHRA and CDR2 YSYEKL. CDR3 size: 17 residues. Trimming removed 1 base from V and 3 bases from J, with 16 bases in between. CDR3 protein: CASSQGPPSLVYNEQFF. In DNA form, the CDR3 reads TGCGCCAGCAGCCAAGGCCCCCCGAGTTTGGTCTACAATGAGCAGTTCTTC.

The chain recombines TRBV7-2 with TRBJ1-2; TRBD1 agrees at 8 bases. After removal of 1 base from V and 8 bases from J, the junction contained 9 bases not matched to a gene. Germline assignment: CDR1 SGHTA and CDR2 FQGNSA. This CDR3 has 15 amino acids. Here the CDR3 DNA reads TGTGCCAGCAGCTTAGACACGCAGGGGGCGCAGGGCTACACCTTC. Translation gives CASSLDTQGAQGYTF.

This clone was found once. J is TRBJ2-2 and V is TRBV29-1; a weak D match, TRBD1 (6 bases). CDR3 size: 13 residues. With 7 bases removed from V and 6 bases from J, the gap between germline ends came to 15 bases. Per germline, CDR1 SQVTM and CDR2 ANQGSEA. The CDR3 nucleotides read TGCAGCGGGCTACAGGGTGTAGCCGGGGAGCTGTTTTTT. Translation gives CSGLQGVAGELFF.

The chain combines TRBV27 with TRBJ2-7; D gene ambiguous. Germline values: CDR1 MNHEY, CDR2 SMNVEV (reference sequence). This CDR3 has 13 amino acids. Trimming left V 8 bases short and J 2 bases short, with 13 bases between. This CDR3 is CASAPSQTYEQYF. Here the CDR3 DNA reads TGTGCCAGCGCCCCCTCCCAGACCTACGAGCAGTACTTC.

This sequence joins TRBV7-2 and TRBJ2-2, with D possibly matching TRBD1 (5 bases). There are 16 residues in the CDR3. V was trimmed by 1 base and J by 5 bases, leaving 14 bases between them. Germline CDR1 SGHTA, CDR2 FQGNSA. CDR3 sequence: CASSLGRGGWTGELFF. DNA for the CDR3: TGTGCCAGCAGCTTAGGAAGGGGCGGATGGACCGGGGAGCTGTTTTTT.

The rearrangement links TRBV18 to TRBJ2-2; D possibly corresponds to TRBD2 (6 bases). The CDR3 sequence is 15 residues long. Trimming cost V 0 bases and J 5 bases, with 10 bases left between them. The germline V gene has CDR1 KGHSH and CDR2 LQKENI. CDR3 sequence: CASSPPSGPTGELFF. The CDR3, as DNA: TGTGCCAGCTCACCACCCAGCGGGCCTACCGGGGAGCTGTTTTTT.

The chain is built from TRBV10-1 and TRBJ1-3; D is possibly TRBD1 (6 bases). The CDR3 sequence is 14 residues long. V lost 3 bases, J lost 8 bases, and 14 bases lay in between. Germline CDR1 reads WNHNN; CDR2 reads SYGVQD (reference sequence). CDR3: CASSDRGAGDTIYF. The CDR3 coding sequence is TGCGCCAGCAGTGATCGGGGGGCTGGGGACACCATATATTTT.

This rearrangement joins TRBV27 to TRBJ1-5; TRBD1 might be the D (6 bases). Germline-derived CDR1 and CDR2 are MNHEY and SMNVEV (reference sequence). Trimming shortened V by 8 bases and J by 3 bases, and 23 bases separated the two germline ends. This CDR3 has 17 amino acids. The CDR3 reads CASGVLAPGVDNQPQHF. The CDR3 DNA reads TGTGCCAGCGGTGTTCTTGCCCCAGGGGTTGACAATCAGCCCCAGCATTTT.

The CDR3 DNA is TGTGCCAGCAGCCCCAGGGTCTCTCAGCCCCAGCATTTT. Protein product: CASSPRVSQPQHF. The J gene is TRBJ1-5, the V gene TRBV7-2; D is perhaps TRBD1 (5 bases). The germline gives CDR1 SGHTA, CDR2 FQGNSA. This CDR3 is built from 13 residues. V was cut by 5 bases and J by 6 bases, with 11 bases left in between.

This clone is a singleton in its sample. J is TRBJ2-3 and V is TRBV3-1 (or the pseudogene TRBV3-2), with D possibly matching TRBD2 (5 bases). CDR1 is LGHDT, CDR2 YNNKEL, per germline (reference sequence). V lost 4 bases and J 7 bases, leaving 18 bases between the germline ends. The CDR3 contains 15 residues. In nucleotides, the CDR3 is TGTGCCAGCAGCCTTCGGGGTTACCCTGAGTATACGCAGTATTTT. It codes for CASSLRGYPEYTQYF.

The chain joins TRBV27 to TRBJ1-3; D call uncertain. Germline values: CDR1 MNHEY, CDR2 SMNVEV (reference sequence). V was clipped by 5 bases and J by 0 bases, with 17 bases between them. There are 17 residues in the CDR3. The chain's CDR3 is CASSPRLAGISGNTIYF. The CDR3 DNA reads as TGTGCCAGCAGTCCTAGATTAGCGGGTATCTCTGGAAACACCATATATTTT.

The V gene is TRBV11-2, the J gene TRBJ2-3; D may be TRBD2 (5 bases). This CDR3 is 15 amino acids long. Trimming removed 2 bases from V and 0 bases from J, with 9 bases in between. Germline assignment: CDR1 SGHAT and CDR2 FQNNGV. The CDR3 region is CASSLSGSSTDTQYF. For the CDR3, the DNA is TGTGCCAGCAGCTTAAGCGGTTCTAGCACAGATACGCAGTATTTT.

The chain couples TRBV7-2 to TRBJ2-3, with a tentative D call TRBD2 (6 bases). CDR1 SGHTA and CDR2 FQGNSA come from the germline V gene. The CDR3 runs to 15 residues. Trimming pared 6 bases from V and 0 bases from J, leaving 13 bases between. CDR3 loop: CASSRSGYSTDTQYF. The CDR3 DNA reads TGTGCCAGCAGTCGAAGCGGGTATAGCACAGATACGCAGTATTTT. The entire variable domain, with the rest obtained from reference TRBV7-2 and TRBJ2-3, is as follows: GAGVSQSPSNKVTEKGKDVELRCDPISGHTALYWYRQSLGQGLEFLIYFQGNSAPDKSGLPSDRFSAERTGGSVSTLTIQRTQQEDSAVYLCASSRSGYSTDTQYFGPGTRLTVL.

V gene TRBV4-3 combines with J gene TRBJ2-5, with TRBD1 matching over 7 bases. Germline-derived CDR1 and CDR2 are LGHNA and YSLEER. After removal of 1 base from V and 0 bases from J, the junction contained 2 bases not matched to a gene. This CDR3 has 15 residues. Here the CDR3 DNA reads TGCGCCAGCAGCCAAGGGACAGGCAACCAAGAGACCCAGTACTTC. Residues: CASSQGTGNQETQYF.

The rearrangement joins TRBV5-4 to TRBJ1-2, with TRBD1 matching 11 bases. Germline V lookup: CDR1 SGHNT, CDR2 YYREEE (reference sequence). The CDR3 extends over 14 amino acids. V trimming: 4 bases; J trimming: 7 bases; junction bases outside the gene matches: 6. The CDR3 nucleotides read TGTGCCAGCAGCCGGACAGGGGGCTCGATTGGCTACACCTTC. Protein sequence: CASSRTGGSIGYTF.

The chain employs TRBV27 and TRBJ1-4; D is undetermined. The CDR3 has 13 amino acids. CDR1 MNHEY and CDR2 SMNVEV come from the germline V gene (reference sequence). V lost 6 bases to trimming and J lost 2 bases, with 7 bases between them. In nucleotides, the CDR3 is TGTGCCAGCAGCCGGGAGACTAATGAAAAACTGTTTTTT. It yields the protein CASSRETNEKLFF.

This clone turned up a few times. The chain recombines TRBV6-2 or TRBV6-3 with TRBJ1-5; the D gene is possibly TRBD1 (5 bases). This CDR3 is built from 18 residues. The germline V gene has CDR1 MNHEY and CDR2 SVGEGT. V was shortened by 5 bases and J by 7 bases, with 27 bases between the two germline ends. CDR3 protein: CASSHPRQLFSYRQPQHF. CDR3 nucleotides: TGTGCCAGCAGTCACCCCCGCCAGCTTTTCTCTTACAGGCAGCCCCAGCATTTT.

This chain uses TRBV4-1 with TRBJ2-7, with D possibly being TRBD1 (5 bases). The ends were cut back, 0 bases at V and 11 bases at J, with 14 bases in the middle. CDR1 is MGHRA and CDR2 is YSYEKL in the germline V gene. This CDR3 has 13 amino acids. CDR3 nucleotide sequence: TGCGCCAGCAGCCAAGAGGGTGGGGCGAAGGAGTACTTC. Residues: CASSQEGGAKEYF.

This chain uses TRBV19 with TRBJ2-5; D is undetermined. Germline-derived CDR1 and CDR2 are LNHDA and SQIVND (reference sequence). V shed 4 bases and J shed 2 bases, with 11 bases lying between them. There are 14 residues in the CDR3. CDR3 sequence: CASSRDRFQETQYF. The CDR3 bases are TGTGCCAGTAGTAGAGACCGGTTTCAAGAGACCCAGTACTTC.

The chain carries TRBV27 and TRBJ2-7; a weak D match, TRBD2 (6 bases). V dropped 4 bases and J dropped 7 bases, with 14 bases sitting between them. The CDR3 extends over 13 amino acids. Germline V CDR1 and CDR2: MNHEY, SMNVEV (reference sequence). CDR3 region: CASSYGGVWEQYF. CDR3 nucleotides: TGTGCCAGCAGTTACGGCGGGGTTTGGGAGCAGTACTTC.

This clone was detected only a few times. The chain combines TRBV10-1 with TRBJ1-6; 9 bases fit TRBD1. J gave up 7 bases and V 6 bases, and 4 bases lay outside the gene matches. CDR1 and CDR2 (germline): WNHNN, SYGVQD (reference sequence). This CDR3 region has 14 residues. For the CDR3, the DNA is TGCGCCAGCAGCCGGGACAGGGCCAATTCACCCCTCCACTTT. Translated, it gives CASSRDRANSPLHF.